The 2 T cell receptor delta chains presented below share a single source sample, sequenced in a study of Vγ9Vδ2 T cells in congenital toxoplasmosis listed by TCRdb under 2021. The data were produced on an Illumina MiSeq. cDNA was generated in one tube by template-switch reverse transcription with TRGC- and TRDC-specific primers, using SuperScript II. The TRGC primer was designed for binding to both the TRGC1 and TRGC2 constant genes. TCRdb reprocessed the public data with the CATT caller; entries with the same nucleotide sequence were combined afterwards. The sample contains roughly 780 delta-chain clones, 50% of them found a single time. The top ten clones comprise about 25% of the sample. Sequenced: gamma-delta T cells from blood. The source of these receptors is a child younger than 10 born to a mother with Toxoplasma gondii infection during pregnancy, either congenitally infected or uninfected (not recorded which).

Comments on this clone: This sequence is one base from a far larger clone and is likely a read error. The chain employs TRDV1 and TRDJ1; 13 positions match TRDD3. The J gene, left out of TCRdb, was set here by checking the DNA against germline. With 8 bases clipped from V and 0 bases from J, the junction kept 24 bases outside the gene matches. The germline V gene encodes CDR1 TSWWSYY and CDR2 QGS. CDR3 size: 22 residues. The CDR3 DNA reads as TGTGCTCTTAGTTCCTACCCAAAGGACTGGGGGATACGAGTTAGTAACACCGATAAACTCATCTTT. Translating gives CALSSYPKDWGIRVSNTDKLIF.

By share of the sample, this clone is hyperexpanded (1% or more). The chain employs TRDV1 and TRDJ1; 10 bases are shared with TRDD3. The CDR3 totals 21 residues. V shed 0 bases and J 7 bases; nucleotides not matched to a gene: 23. Germline V gene data show CDR1 as TSWWSYY and CDR2 as QGS. The CDR3, as DNA: TGTGCTCTTGGGGAACTGAGGGGTCTGCTTCCAACTGGGGGATCCGGGGGTAAACTCATCTTT. Translation gives CALGELRGLLPTGGSGGKLIF.